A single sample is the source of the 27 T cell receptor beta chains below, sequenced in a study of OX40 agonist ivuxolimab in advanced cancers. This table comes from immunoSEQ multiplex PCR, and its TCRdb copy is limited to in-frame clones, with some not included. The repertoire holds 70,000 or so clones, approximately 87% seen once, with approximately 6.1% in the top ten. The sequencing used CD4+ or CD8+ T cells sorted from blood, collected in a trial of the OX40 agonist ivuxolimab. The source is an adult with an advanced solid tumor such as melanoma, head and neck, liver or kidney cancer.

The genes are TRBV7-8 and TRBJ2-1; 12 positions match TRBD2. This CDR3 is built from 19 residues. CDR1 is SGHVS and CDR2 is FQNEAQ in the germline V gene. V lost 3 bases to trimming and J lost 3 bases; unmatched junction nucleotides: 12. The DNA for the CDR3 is TGTGCCAGCAGCTTTCCTAGGCTAGCGGGAGGGGGGGTCTACAATGAGCAGTTCTTC. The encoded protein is CASSFPRLAGGGVYNEQFF.

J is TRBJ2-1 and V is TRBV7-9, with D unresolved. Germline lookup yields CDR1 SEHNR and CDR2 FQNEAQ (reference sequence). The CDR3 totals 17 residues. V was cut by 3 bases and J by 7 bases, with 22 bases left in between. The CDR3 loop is CASSFPSRLFNRNEQFF. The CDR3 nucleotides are TGTGCCAGCAGCTTTCCCTCCCGTCTTTTTAATCGGAATGAGCAGTTCTTC.

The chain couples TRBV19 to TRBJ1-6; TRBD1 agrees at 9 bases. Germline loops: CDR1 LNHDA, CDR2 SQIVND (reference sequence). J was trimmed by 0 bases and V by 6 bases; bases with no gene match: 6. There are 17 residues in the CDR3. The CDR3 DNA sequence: TGTGCCAGTAGCCGAGGGACAGGGAGCTCCTATAATTCACCCCTCCACTTT. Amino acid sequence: CASSRGTGSSYNSPLHF.

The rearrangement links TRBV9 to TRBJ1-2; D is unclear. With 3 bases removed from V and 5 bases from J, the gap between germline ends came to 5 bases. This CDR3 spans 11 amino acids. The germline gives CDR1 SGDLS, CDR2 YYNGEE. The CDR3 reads CASSGPYGYTF. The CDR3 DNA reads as TGTGCCAGCAGCGGACCATATGGCTACACCTTC.

Written as DNA, the CDR3 is TGCGCCAGCAGCCAAGGGAGAGGCACTGAAGCTTTCTTT. This sequence encodes CASSQGRGTEAFF. The rearrangement uses TRBV4-1 and TRBJ1-1; D unresolved. V was cut by 1 base and J by 4 bases, with 7 bases left in between. CDR3 size: 13 residues. The germline gives CDR1 MGHRA, CDR2 YSYEKL.

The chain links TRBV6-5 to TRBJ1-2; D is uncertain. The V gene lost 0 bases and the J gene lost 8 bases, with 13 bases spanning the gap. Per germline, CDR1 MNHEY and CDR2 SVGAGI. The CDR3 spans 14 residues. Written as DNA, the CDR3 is TGTGCCAGCAGTTACTCGAGGCCTGCCTTGGGCTACACCTTC. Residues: CASSYSRPALGYTF.

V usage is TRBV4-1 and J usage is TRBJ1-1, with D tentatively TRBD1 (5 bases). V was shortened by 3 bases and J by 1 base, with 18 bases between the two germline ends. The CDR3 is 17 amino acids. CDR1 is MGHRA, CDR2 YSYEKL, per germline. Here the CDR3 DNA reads TGCGCCAGCAGCCACGTTCAGGGATATGGGTCGAACACTGAAGCTTTCTTT. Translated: CASSHVQGYGSNTEAFF.

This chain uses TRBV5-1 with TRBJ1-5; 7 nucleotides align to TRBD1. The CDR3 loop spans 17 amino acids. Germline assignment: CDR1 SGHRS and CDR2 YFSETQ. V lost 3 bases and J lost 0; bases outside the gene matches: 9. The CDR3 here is CASSCDRALNSNQPQHF. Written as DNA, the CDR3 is TGCGCCAGCAGCTGTGACAGGGCCTTGAATAGCAATCAGCCCCAGCATTTT. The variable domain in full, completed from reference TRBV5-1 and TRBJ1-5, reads KAGVTQTPRYLIKTRGQQVTLSCSPISGHRSVSWYQQTPGQGLQFLFEYFSETQRNKGNFPGRFSGRQFSNSRSEMNVSTLELGDSALYLCASSCDRALNSNQPQHFGDGTRLSIL.

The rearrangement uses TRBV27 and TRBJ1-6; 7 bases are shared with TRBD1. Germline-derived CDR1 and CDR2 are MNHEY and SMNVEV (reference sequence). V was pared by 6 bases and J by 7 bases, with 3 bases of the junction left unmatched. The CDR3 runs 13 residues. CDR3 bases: TGTGCCAGCAGGACAGGGCACAATTCACCCCTCCACTTT. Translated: CASRTGHNSPLHF.

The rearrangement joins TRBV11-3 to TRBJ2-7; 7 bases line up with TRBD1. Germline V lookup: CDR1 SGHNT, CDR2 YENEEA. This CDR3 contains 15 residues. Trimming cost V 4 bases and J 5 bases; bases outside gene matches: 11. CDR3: CASSSRTGALNEQYF. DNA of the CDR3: TGTGCCAGCAGCTCCAGGACAGGAGCCTTGAACGAGCAGTACTTC.

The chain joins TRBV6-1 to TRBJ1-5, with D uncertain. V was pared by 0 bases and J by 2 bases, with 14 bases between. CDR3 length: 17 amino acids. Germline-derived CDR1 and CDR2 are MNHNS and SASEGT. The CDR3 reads CASSEAARILGNQPQHF. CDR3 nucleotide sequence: TGTGCCAGCAGTGAAGCCGCTCGGATCCTAGGCAATCAGCCCCAGCATTTT.

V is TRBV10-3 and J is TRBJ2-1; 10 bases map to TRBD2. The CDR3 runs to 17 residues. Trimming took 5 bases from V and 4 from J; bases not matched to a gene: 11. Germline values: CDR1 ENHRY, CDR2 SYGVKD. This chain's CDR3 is CAISRAYASGGYNEQFF. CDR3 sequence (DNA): TGTGCCATCAGTAGAGCGTACGCTAGCGGGGGATACAATGAGCAGTTCTTC.

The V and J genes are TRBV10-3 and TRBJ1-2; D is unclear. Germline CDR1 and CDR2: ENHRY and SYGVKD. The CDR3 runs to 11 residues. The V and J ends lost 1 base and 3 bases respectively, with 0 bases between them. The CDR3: CAISEYYGYTF. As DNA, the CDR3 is TGTGCCATCAGTGAGTACTATGGCTACACCTTC.

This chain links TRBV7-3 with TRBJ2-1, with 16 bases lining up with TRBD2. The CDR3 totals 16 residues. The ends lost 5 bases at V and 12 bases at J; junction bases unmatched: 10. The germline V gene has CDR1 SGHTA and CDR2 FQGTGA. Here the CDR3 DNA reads TGTGCCAGCAGCCCCCGTGGGACTAGCGGGGGGGCGGGGCAGTTCTTC. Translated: CASSPRGTSGGAGQFF.

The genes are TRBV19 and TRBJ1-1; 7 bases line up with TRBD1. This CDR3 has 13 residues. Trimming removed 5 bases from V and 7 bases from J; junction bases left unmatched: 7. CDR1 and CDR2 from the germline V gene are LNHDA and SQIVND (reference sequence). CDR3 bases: TGTGCCAGTAGTTCTAGGGACAGCCTTGAAGCTTTCTTT. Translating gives CASSSRDSLEAFF.

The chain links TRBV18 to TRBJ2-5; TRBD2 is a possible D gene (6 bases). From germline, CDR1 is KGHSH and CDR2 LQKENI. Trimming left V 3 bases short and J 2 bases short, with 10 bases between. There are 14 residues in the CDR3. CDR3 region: CASSPLASQETQYF. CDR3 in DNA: TGTGCCAGCTCACCTCTAGCGTCTCAAGAGACCCAGTACTTC. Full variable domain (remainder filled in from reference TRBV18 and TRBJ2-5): NAGVMQNPRHLVRRRGQEARLRCSPMKGHSHVYWYRQLPEEGLKFMVYLQKENIIDESGMPKERFSAEFPKEGPSILRIQQVVRGDSAAYFCASSPLASQETQYFGPGTRLLVL.

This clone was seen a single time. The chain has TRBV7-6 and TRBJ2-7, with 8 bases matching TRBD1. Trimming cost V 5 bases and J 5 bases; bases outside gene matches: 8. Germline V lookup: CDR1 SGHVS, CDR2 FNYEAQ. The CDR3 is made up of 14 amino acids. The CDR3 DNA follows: TGTGCCAGCAGCCCTAGGACAGGGAACAACGAGCAGTACTTC. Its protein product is CASSPRTGNNEQYF.

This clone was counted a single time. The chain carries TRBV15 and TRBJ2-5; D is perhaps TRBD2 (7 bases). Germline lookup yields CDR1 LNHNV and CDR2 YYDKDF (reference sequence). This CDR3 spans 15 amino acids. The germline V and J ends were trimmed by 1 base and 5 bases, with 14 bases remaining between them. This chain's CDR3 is CATSRVAGATETQYF. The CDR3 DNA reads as TGTGCCACCAGCAGAGTCGCGGGGGCCACTGAGACCCAGTACTTC. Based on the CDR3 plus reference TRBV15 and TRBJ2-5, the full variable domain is DAMVIQNPRYQVTQFGKPVTLSCSQTLNHNVMYWYQQKSSQAPKLLFHYYDKDFNNEADTPDNFQSRRPNTSFCFLDIRSPGLGDTAMYLCATSRVAGATETQYFGPGTRLLVL.

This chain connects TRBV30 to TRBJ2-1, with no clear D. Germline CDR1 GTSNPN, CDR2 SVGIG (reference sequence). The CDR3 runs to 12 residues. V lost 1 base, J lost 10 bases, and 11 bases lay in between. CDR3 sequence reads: CAWSGNYPEQFF. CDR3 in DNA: TGTGCCTGGAGTGGGAACTACCCCGAGCAGTTCTTC.

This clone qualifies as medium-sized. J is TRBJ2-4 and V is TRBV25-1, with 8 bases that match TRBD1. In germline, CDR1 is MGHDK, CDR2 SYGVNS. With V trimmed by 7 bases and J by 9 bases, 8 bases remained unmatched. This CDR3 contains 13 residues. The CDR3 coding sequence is TGTGCCAGCAATTTGGGGACAGGAACCATTCAGTACTTC. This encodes CASNLGTGTIQYF.

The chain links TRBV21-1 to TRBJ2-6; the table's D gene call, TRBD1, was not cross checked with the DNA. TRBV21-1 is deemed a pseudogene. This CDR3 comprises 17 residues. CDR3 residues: CASSKEGPSSGANVLTF. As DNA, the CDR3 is TGTGCCAGCAGCAAAGAGGGGCCCAGCTCTGGGGCCAACGTCCTGACTTTC.

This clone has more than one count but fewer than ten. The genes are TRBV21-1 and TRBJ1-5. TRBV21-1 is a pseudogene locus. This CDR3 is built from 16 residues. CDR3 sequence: CASSKERAHRNQPQHF. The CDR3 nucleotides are TGTGCCAGCAGCAAAGAAAGGGCCCACCGCAATCAGCCCCAGCATTTT.

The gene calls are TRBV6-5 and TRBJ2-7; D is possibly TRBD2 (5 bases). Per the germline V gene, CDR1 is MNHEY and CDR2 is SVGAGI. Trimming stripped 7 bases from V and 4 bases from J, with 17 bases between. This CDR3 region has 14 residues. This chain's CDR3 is CASTRGEAPYEQYF. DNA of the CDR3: TGTGCCAGCACCCGGGGAGAGGCCCCTTACGAGCAGTACTTC.

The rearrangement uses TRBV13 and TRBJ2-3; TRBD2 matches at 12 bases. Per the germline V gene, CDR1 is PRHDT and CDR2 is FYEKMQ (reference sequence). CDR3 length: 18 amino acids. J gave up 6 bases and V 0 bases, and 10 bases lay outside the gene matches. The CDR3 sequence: CASSLGSVGLAGGDTQYF. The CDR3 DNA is TGTGCCAGCAGCTTAGGATCCGTGGGCCTAGCGGGAGGGGATACGCAGTATTTT. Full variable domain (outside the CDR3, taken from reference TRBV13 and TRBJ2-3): AAGVIQSPRHLIKEKRETATLKCYPIPRHDTVYWYQQGPGQDPQFLISFYEKMQSDKGSIPDRFSAQQFSDYHSELNMSSLELGDSALYFCASSLGSVGLAGGDTQYFGPGTRLTVL.

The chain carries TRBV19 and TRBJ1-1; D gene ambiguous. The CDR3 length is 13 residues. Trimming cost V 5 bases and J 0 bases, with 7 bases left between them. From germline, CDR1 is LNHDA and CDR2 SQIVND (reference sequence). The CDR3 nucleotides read TGTGCCAGTAGTCCAACAATGAACACTGAAGCTTTCTTT. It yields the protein CASSPTMNTEAFF. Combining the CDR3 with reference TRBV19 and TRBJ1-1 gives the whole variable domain DGGITQSPKYLFRKEGQNVTLSCEQNLNHDAMYWYRQDPGQGLRLIYYSQIVNDFQKGDIAEGYSVSREKKESFPLTVTSAQKNPTAFYLCASSPTMNTEAFFGQGTRLTVV.

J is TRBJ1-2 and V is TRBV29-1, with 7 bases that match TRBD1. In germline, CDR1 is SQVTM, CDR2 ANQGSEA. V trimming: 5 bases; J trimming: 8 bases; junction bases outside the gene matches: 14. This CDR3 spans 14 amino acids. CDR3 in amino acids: CSVRDRVGIRGYTF. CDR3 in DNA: TGCAGCGTTCGAGACAGGGTGGGGATACGCGGCTACACCTTC.

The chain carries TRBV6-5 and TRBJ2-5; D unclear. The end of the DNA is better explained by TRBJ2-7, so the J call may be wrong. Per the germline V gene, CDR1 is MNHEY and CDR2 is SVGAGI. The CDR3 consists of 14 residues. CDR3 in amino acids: CASSYRKTSYEQYF. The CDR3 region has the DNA TGTGCCAGCAGTTACAGGAAGACCTCCTACGAGCAGTACTTC.